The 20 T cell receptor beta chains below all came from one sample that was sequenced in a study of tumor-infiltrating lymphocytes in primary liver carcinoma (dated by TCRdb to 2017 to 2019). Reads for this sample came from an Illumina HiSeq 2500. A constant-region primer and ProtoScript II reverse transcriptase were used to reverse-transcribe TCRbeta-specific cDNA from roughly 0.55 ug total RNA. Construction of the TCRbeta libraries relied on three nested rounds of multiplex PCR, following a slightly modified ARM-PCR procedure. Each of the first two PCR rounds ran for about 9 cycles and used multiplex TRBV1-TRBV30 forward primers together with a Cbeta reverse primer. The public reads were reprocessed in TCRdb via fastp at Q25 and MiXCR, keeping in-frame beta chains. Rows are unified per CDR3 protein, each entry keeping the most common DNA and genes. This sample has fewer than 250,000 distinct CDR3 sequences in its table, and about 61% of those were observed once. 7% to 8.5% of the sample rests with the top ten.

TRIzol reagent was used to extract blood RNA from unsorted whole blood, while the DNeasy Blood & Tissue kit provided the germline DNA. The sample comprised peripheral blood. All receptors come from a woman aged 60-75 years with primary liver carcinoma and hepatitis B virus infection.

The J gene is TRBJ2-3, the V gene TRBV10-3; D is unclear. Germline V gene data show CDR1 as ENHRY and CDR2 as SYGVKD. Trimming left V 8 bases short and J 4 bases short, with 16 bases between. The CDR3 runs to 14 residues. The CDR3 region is CAIGPGTRADTQYF. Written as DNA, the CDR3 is TGTGCCATCGGCCCGGGCACACGGGCAGATACGCAGTATTTT.

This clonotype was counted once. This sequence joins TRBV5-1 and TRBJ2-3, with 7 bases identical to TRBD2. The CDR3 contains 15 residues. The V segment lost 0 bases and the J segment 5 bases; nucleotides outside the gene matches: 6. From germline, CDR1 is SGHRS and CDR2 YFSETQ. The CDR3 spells CASSLGLAARDTQYF. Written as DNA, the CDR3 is TGCGCCAGCAGCTTGGGGCTAGCGGCCCGAGATACGCAGTATTTT.

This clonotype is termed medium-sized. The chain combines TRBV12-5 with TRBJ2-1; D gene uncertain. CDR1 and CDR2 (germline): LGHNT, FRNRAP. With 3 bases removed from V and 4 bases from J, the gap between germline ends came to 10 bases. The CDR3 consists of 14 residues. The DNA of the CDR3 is TGTGCTAGTGGTTTCGAGGTAGCTTACAATGAGCAGTTCTTC. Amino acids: CASGFEVAYNEQFF. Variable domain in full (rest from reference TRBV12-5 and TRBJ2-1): DARVTQTPRHKVTEMGQEVTMRCQPILGHNTVFWYRQTMMQGLELLAYFRNRAPLDDSGMPKDRFSAEMPDATLATLKIQPSEPRDSAVYFCASGFEVAYNEQFFGPGTRLTVL.

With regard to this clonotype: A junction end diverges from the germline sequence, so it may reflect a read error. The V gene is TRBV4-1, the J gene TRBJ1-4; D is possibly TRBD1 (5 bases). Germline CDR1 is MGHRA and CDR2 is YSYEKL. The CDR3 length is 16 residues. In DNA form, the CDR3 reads TGCGCCAGCAGCCACCTTGGGGGAGGAACTAATGAAAAACTGCTTTTT. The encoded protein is CASSHLGGGTNEKLLF.

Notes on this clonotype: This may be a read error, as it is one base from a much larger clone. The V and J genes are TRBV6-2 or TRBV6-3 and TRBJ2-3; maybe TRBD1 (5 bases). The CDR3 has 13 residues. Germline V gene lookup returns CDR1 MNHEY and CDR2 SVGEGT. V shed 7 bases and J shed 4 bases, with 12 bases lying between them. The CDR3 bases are TGTGCCAGCATGTTCGACAGCGCAGATACGCAGTATTTT. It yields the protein CASMFDSADTQYF.

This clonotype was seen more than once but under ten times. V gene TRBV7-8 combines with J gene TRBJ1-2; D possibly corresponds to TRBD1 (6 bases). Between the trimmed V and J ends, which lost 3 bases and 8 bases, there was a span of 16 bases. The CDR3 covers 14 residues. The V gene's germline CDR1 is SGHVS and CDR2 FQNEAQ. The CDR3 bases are TGTGCCAGCAGCTTCGCAGGGGCAGTTCAAGGCTACACCTTC. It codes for CASSFAGAVQGYTF. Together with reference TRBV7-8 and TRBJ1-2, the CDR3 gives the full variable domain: GAGVSQSPRYKVAKRGQDVALRCDPISGHVSLFWYQQALGQGPEFLTYFQNEAQLDKSGLPSDRFFAERPEGSVSTLKIQRTQQEDSAVYLCASSFAGAVQGYTFGSGTRLTVV.

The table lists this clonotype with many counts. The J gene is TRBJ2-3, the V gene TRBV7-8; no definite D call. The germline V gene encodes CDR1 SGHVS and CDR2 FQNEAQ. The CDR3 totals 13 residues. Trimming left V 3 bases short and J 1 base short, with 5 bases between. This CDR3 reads CASSFGGTDTQYF. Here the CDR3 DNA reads TGTGCCAGCAGCTTCGGAGGCACAGATACGCAGTATTTT.

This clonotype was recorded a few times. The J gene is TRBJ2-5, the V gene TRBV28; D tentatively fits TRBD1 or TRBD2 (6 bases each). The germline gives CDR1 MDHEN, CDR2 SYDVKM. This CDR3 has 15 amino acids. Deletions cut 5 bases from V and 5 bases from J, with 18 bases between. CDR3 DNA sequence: TGTGCCAGCAGTCCGCCGCATGGGGGGCGGGAGACCCAGTACTTC. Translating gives CASSPPHGGRETQYF.

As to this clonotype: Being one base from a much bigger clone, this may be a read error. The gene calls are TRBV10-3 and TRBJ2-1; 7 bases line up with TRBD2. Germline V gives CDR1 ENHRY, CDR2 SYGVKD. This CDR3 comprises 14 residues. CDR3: CAITGVGTMNEQLF. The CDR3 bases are TGTGCCATCACGGGGGTCGGGACTATGAATGAGCAGCTCTTC.

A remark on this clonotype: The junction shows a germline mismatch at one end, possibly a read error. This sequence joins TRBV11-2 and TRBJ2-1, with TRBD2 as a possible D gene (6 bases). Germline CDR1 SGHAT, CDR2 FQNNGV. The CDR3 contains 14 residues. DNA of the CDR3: TGTGCCAGCAGCAAAGCTAGCGACTACAGTGAGCAGTTCTTC. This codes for CASSKASDYSEQFF.

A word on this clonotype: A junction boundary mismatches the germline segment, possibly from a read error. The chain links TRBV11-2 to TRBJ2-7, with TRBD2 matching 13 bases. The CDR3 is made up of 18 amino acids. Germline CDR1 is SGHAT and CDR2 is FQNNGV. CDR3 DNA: TGTGTCAGCAGCGGACCGGGACTAGCGGGGCTCCCTCCCTACGAGCAGTACTTC. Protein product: CVSSGPGLAGLPPYEQYF.

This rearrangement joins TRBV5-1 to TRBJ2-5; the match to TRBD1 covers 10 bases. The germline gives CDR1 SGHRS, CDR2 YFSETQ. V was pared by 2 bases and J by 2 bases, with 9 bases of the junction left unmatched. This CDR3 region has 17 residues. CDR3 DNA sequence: TGCGCCAGCAGCTTAAACCCCGGGACAGGGGTGCAAGAGACCCAGTACTTC. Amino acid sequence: CASSLNPGTGVQETQYF. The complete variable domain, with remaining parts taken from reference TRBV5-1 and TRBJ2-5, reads KAGVTQTPRYLIKTRGQQVTLSCSPISGHRSVSWYQQTPGQGLQFLFEYFSETQRNKGNFPGRFSGRQFSNSRSEMNVSTLELGDSALYLCASSLNPGTGVQETQYFGPGTRLLVL.

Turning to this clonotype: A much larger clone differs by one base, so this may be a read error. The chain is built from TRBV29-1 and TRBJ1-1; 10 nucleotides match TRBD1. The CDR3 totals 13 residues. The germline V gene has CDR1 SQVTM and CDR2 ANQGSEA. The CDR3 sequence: CGGRQGAYTEAFF. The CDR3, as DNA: TGCGGCGGTCGACAGGGGGCATACACTGAAGCTTTCTTT. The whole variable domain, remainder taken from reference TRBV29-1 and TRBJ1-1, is SAVISQKPSRDICQRGTSLTIQCQVDSQVTMMFWYRQQPGQSLTLIATANQGSEATYESGFVIDKFPISRPNLTFSTLTVSNMSPEDSSIYLCGGRQGAYTEAFFGQGTRLTVV.

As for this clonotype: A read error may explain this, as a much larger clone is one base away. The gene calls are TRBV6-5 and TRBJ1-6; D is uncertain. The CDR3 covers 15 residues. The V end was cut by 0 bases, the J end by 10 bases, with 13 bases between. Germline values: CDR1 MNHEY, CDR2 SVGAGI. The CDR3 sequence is CASSYSYAGKSPLHF. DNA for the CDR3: TGTGCCAGCAGTTACTCGTACGCGGGGAAATCACCCCTCCACTTT.

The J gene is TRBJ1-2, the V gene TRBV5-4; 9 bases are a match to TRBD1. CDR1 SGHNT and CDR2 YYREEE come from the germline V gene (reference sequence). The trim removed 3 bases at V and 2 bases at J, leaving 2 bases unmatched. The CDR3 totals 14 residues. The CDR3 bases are TGTGCCAGCAGCTATGGACAGGGGAACTATGGCTACACCTTC. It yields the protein CASSYGQGNYGYTF.

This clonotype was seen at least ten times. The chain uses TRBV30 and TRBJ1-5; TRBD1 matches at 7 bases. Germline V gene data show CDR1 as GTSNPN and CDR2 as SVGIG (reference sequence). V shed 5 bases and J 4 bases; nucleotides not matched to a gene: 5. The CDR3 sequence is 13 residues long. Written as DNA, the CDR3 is TGTGCCTGGGGGGGACAGCCGAATCAGCCCCAGCATTTT. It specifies CAWGGQPNQPQHF.

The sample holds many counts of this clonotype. The chain's CDR3 is CSVPWGESQHF. The CDR3 DNA reads TGCAGCGTTCCGTGGGGAGAATCCCAGCATTTT. The chain joins TRBV29-1 to TRBJ1-5; the D is unclear. The length of the CDR3 is 11 residues. The germline gives CDR1 SQVTM, CDR2 ANQGSEA. With 5 bases removed from V and 11 bases from J, the gap between germline ends came to 13 bases.

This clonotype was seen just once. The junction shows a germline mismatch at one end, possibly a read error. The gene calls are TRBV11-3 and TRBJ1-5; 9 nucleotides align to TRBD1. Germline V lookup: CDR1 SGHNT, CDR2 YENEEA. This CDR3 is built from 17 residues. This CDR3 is CASSSETDRGETQHQHF. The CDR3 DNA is TGTGCCAGCAGCTCAGAAACGGACAGGGGTGAGACTCAGCACCAGCATTTT.

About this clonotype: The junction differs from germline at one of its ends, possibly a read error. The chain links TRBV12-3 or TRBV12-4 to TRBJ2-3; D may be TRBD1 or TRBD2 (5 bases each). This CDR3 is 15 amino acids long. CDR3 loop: CDSRQQEAYTDTQYF. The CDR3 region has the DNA TGTGACAGCAGGCAACAGGAGGCATACACAGATACGCAGTATTTT.

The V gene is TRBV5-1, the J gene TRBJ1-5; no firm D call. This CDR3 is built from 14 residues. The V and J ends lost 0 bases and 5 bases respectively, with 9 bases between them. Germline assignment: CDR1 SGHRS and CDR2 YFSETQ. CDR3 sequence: CASSLERMDQPQHF. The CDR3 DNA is TGCGCCAGCAGCTTGGAACGTATGGATCAGCCCCAGCATTTT.